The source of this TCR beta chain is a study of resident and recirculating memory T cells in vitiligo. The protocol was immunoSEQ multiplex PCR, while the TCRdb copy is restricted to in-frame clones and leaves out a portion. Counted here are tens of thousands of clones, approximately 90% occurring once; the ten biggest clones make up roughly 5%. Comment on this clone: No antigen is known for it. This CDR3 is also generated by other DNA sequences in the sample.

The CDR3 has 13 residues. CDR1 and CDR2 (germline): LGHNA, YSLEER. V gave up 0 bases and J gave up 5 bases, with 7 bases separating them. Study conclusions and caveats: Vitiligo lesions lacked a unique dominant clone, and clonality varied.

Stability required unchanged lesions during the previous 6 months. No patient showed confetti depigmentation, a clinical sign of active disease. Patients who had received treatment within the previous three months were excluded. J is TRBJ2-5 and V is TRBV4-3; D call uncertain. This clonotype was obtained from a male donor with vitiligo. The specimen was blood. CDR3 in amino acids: CASSQDFGETQYF. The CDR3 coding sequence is TGCGCCAGCAGCCAAGATTTCGGGGAGACCCAGTACTTC.